The present T cell receptor beta chain was sequenced within a study of blood T cell repertoires in COVID-19 (dated by TCRdb to the early 2020s). The study in broad terms: The collaborator samples originated in the United States, Italy and Spain and spanned the acute and convalescent phases of COVID-19. The prospective study material was composed of cDNA or gDNA derived from T cells, B-cell-depleted T cells, or PBMCs. Subjects who had been exposed to COVID-19, were actively infected with it, or had recovered from it provided the deeply sampled blood TCRbeta repertoires that made up the dataset. The repertoires were made available in a free public database intended to serve as a resource for research on the immune response to SARS-CoV-2. The samples were drawn from the first 160 participants of the ongoing ImmuneRACE study and from 1,254 subjects provided by 6 global collaborators. The sample metadata nearly always contained a de-identified subject ID, COVID-19 status, age in years and sex. Where available, HLA class I and class II types were taken from metadata supplied by the sample provider and were not determined by assay-based typing.

As to this clone: Its antigen remains undetermined. No qualities accompany the bases; no much larger clone lies one base away.

Each collaborating institution followed its own protocols to collect whole blood in K2EDTA tubes. Collaborator samples were shipped for TCRbeta analysis as frozen whole blood, isolated PBMCs, or DNA extracted from either sample type. Overall study outcomes, separate from this receptor: The amount of clinical and demographic metadata varied by source and participant and was provided uncurated.

The cysteine opens and the phenylalanine closes a CDR3 of 17 amino acids. Here the CDR3 DNA is all that survives: 51 bases in frame from base 1. CDR1 and CDR2 (MDHEN, SYDVKM) derive from the germline V gene. The V and J ends are trimmed by 1 base and 4 bases, leaving 17 bases between them. TCRbeta CDR3 regions were amplified from genomic DNA by means of the immunoSEQ Assay, a bias-controlled multiplex PCR. The source study handled its data this way. Nucleated cell counts per sample were estimated from amplification of reference gene primers within the assay. To quantify the absolute abundance of each unique TCRbeta CDR3 rearrangement, sequence reads were collapsed and filtered. For each sample, productive Simpson clonality was calculated by taking the square root of Simpson's diversity index across productive rearrangements. The table was pulled from immuneACCESS by TCRdb, which kept in-frame rearrangements only. Such tables lose some clones; where checked, under half of the loss comes from unresolved V genes, and the rest has no known cause. D and trimming come from the DNA, and the V and J calls and clone size come from that table. For this sample the table gives 110,000 or so clones, of which approximately 92% were detected only once. The top ten constitute roughly a quarter of the sample.

The sequenced sample consisted of peripheral blood. Recombination connected TRBV28 to TRBJ1-5; 6 matching bases give a weak D call of TRBD1. The clonotype comes from a man aged 70 or older with active or convalescent COVID-19. The DNA sequence reads TGTGCCAGCAGTTTATTGGGCTCGACAGGACTTAATCAGCCCCAGCATTTT. This translates into CASSLLGSTGLNQPQHF.